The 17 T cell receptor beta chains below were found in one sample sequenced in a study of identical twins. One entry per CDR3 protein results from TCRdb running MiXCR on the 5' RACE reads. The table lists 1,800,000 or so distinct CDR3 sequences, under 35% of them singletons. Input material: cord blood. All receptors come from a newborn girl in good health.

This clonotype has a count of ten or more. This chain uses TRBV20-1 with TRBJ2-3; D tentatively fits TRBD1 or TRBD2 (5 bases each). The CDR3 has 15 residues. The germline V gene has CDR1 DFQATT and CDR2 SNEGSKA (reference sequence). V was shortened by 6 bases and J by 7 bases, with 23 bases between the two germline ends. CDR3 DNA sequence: TGCAGTGCCAACCCGGGGCTTAGTCCCGGGTATACGCAGTATTTT. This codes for CSANPGLSPGYTQYF.

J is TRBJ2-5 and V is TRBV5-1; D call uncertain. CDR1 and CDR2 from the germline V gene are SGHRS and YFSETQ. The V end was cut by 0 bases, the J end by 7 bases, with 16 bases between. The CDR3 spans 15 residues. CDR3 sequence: CASSLDLRPTGTQYF. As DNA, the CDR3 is TGCGCCAGCAGCTTGGACTTGAGACCGACGGGGACCCAGTACTTC.

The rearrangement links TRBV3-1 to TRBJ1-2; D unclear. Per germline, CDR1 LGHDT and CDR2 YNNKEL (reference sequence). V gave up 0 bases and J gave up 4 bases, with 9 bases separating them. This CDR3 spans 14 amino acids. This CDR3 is CASSQEIPGYGYTF. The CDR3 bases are TGTGCCAGCAGCCAAGAAATCCCAGGCTATGGCTACACCTTC.

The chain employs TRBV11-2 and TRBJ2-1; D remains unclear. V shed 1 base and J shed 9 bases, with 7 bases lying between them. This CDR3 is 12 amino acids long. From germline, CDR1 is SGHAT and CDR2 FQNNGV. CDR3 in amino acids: CASSLVWGEQFF. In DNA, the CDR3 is TGTGCCAGCAGCTTAGTATGGGGTGAGCAGTTCTTC.

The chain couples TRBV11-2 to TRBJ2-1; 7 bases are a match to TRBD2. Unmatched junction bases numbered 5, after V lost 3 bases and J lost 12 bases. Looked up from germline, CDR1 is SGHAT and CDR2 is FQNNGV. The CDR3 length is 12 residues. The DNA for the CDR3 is TGTGCCAGCAGCTTCGGGGGGAGAACGCAGTTCTTC. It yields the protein CASSFGGRTQFF.

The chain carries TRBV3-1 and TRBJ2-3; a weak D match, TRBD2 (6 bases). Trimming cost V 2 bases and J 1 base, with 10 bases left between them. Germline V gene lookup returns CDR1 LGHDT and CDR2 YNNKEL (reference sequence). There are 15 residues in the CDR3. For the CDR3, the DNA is TGTGCCAGCAGCCAAAGAAGGAGGGGCACAGATACGCAGTATTTT. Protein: CASSQRRRGTDTQYF.

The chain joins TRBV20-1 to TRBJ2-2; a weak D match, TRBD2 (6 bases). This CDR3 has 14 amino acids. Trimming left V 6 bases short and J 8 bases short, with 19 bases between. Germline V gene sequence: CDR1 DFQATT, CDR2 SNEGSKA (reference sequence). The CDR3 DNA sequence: TGCAGTGCCCGAACGGGACTCGGAGCGGGGGAGCTGTTTTTT. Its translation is CSARTGLGAGELFF.

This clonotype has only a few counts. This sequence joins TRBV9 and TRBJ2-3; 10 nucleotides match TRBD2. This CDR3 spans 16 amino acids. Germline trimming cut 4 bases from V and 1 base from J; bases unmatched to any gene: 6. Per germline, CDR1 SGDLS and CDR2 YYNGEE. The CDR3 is CASSHFGTSGTDTQYF. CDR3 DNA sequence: TGTGCCAGCAGCCATTTCGGGACTAGCGGCACAGATACGCAGTATTTT.

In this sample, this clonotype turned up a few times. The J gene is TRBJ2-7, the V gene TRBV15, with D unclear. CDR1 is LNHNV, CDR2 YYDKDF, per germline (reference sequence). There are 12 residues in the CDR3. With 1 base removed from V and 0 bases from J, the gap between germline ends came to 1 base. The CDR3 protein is CATSRASYEQYF. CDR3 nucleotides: TGTGCCACCAGCAGAGCCTCCTACGAGCAGTACTTC.

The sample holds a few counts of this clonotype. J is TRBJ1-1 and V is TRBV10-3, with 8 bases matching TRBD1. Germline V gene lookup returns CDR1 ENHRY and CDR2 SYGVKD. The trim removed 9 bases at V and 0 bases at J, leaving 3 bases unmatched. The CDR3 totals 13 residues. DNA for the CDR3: TGTGCCATAAGACAGGGGATGAACACTGAAGCTTTCTTT. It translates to CAIRQGMNTEAFF.

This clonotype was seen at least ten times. The CDR3 DNA follows: TGTGCCAGCAGCTCACTAGCGGGGGGCTACAATGAGCAGTTCTTC. The encoded protein is CASSSLAGGYNEQFF. The J gene is TRBJ2-1, the V gene TRBV12-3 or TRBV12-4, with TRBD2 matching 12 bases. There are 15 residues in the CDR3. The V gene end was trimmed by 6 bases and the J gene end by 3 bases; junction bases not matched to a gene: 3.

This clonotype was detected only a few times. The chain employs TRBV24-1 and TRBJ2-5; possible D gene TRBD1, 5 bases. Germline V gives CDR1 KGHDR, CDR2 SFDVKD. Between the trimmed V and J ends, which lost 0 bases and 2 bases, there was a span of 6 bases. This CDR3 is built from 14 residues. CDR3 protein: CATSDLAGQETQYF. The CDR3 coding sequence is TGTGCCACCAGTGATTTGGCAGGGCAAGAGACCCAGTACTTC.

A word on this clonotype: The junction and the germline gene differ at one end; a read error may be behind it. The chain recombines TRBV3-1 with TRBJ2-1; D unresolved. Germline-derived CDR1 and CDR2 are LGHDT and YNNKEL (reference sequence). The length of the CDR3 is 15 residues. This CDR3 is CASSQARTTYNGQFF. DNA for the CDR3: TGTGCCAGCAGCCAAGCACGAACGACCTACAATGGGCAGTTCTTC.

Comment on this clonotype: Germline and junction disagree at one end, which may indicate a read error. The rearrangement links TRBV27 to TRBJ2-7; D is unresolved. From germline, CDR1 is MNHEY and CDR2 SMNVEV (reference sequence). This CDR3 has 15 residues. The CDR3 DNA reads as TGTGCCGGCAGTTTAAGGGCATTCCAGTACAATGAGCAGTACTTC. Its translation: CAGSLRAFQYNEQYF.

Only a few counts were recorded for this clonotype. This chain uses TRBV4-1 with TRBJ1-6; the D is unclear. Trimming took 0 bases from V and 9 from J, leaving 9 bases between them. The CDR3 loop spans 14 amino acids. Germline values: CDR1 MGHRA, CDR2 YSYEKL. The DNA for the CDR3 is TGCGCCAGCAGCCAAGACGAAAAGGGTTCACCCCTCCACTTT. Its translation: CASSQDEKGSPLHF.

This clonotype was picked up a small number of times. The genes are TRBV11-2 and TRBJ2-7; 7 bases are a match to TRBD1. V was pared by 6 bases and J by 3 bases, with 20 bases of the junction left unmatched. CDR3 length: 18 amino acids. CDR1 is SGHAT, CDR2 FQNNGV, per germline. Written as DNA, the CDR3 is TGTGCCAGCAGTCTTTCCAGGGGGATAAGGCTCAGAGTCTACGAGCAGTACTTC. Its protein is CASSLSRGIRLRVYEQYF.

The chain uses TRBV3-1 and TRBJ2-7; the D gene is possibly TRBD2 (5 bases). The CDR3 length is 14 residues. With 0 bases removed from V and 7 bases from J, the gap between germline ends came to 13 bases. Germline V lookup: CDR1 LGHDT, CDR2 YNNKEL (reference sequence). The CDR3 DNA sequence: TGTGCCAGCAGCCAAGATACCCTAGCTAATGAGCAGTACTTC. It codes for CASSQDTLANEQYF.